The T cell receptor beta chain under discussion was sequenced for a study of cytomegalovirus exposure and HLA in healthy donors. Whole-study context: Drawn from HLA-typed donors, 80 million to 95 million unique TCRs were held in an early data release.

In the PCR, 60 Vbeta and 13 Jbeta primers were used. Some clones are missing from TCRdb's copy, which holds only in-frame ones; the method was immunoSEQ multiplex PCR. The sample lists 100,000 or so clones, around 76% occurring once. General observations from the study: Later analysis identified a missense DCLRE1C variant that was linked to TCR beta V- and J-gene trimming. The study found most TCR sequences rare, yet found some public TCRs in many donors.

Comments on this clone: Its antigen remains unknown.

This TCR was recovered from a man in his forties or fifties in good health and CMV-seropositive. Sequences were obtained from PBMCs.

The CDR3, as DNA: TGCGCCAGCAGCTTCTCTAGCGCGAACACCGGGGAGCTGTTTTTT. Its protein is CASSFSSANTGELFF. V and J are TRBV5-1 and TRBJ2-2, with a possible D match to TRBD2 (6 bases). V lost 2 bases and J lost 0, with 8 bases in between. CDR1 is SGHRS, CDR2 YFSETQ, per germline. This CDR3 has 15 amino acids.